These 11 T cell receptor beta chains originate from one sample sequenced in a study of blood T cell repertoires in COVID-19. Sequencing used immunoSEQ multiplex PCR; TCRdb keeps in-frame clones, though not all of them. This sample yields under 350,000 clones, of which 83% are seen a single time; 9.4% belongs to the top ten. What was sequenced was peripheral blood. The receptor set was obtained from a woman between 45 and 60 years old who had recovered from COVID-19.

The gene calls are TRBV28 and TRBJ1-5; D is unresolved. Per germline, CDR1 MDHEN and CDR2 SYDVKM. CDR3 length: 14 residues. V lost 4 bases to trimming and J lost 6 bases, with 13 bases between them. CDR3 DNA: TGTGCCAGCAGTTCGGAGAATGAGGTTCAGCCCCAGCATTTT. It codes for CASSSENEVQPQHF.

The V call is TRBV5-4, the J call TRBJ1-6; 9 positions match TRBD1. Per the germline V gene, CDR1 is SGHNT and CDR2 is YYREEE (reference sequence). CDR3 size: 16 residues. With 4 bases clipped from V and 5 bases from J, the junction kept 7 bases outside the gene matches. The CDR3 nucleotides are TGTGCCAGCAGCCCCGGGACAGGGAATGATAATTCACCCCTCCACTTT. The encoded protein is CASSPGTGNDNSPLHF. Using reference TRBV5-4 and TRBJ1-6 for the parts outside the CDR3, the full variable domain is ETGVTQSPTHLIKTRGQQVTLRCSSQSGHNTVSWYQQALGQGPQFIFQYYREEENGRGNFPPRFSGLQFPNYSSELNVNALELDDSALYLCASSPGTGNDNSPLHFGNGTRLTVT.

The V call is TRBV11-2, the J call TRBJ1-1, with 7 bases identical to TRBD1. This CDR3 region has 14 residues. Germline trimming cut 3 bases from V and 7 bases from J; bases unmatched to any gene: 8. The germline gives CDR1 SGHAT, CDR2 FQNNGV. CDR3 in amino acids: CASSLRQGLIEAFF. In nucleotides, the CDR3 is TGTGCCAGCAGCTTGAGACAGGGCTTGATTGAAGCTTTCTTT.

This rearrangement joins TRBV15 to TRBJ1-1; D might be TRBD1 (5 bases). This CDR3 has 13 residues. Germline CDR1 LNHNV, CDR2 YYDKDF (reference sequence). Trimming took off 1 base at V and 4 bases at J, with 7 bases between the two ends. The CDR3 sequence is CATSRVGGTEAFF. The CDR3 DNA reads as TGTGCCACCAGCAGAGTCGGGGGCACTGAAGCTTTCTTT.

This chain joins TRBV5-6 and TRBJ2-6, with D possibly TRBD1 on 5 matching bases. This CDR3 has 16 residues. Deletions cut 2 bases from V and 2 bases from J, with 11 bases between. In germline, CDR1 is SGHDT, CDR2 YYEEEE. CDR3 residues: CASSLNEGAGANVLTF. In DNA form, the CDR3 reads TGTGCCAGCAGCTTAAATGAAGGGGCTGGGGCCAACGTCCTGACTTTC.

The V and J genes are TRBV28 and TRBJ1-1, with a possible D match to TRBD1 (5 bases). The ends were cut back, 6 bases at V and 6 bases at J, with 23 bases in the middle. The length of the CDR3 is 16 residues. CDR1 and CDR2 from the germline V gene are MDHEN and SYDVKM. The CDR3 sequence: CASSPTGGVMDPEAFF. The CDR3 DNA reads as TGTGCCAGCAGCCCTACCGGGGGGGTGATGGATCCTGAAGCTTTCTTT.

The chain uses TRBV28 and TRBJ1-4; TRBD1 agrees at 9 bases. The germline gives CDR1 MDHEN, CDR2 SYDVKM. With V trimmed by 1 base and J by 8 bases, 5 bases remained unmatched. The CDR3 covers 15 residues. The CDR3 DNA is TGTGCCAGCAGTTTATTTGGACAGGGGTGGGAAAAACTGTTTTTT. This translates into CASSLFGQGWEKLFF.

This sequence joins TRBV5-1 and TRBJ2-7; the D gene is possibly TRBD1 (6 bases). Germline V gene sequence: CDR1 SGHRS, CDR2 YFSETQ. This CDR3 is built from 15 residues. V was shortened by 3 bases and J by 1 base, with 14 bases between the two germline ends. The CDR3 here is CASSSNTGPSYEQYF. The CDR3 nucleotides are TGCGCCAGCAGCTCGAATACAGGGCCATCCTACGAGCAGTACTTC. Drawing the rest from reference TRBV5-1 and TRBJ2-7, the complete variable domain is KAGVTQTPRYLIKTRGQQVTLSCSPISGHRSVSWYQQTPGQGLQFLFEYFSETQRNKGNFPGRFSGRQFSNSRSEMNVSTLELGDSALYLCASSSNTGPSYEQYFGPGTRLTVT.

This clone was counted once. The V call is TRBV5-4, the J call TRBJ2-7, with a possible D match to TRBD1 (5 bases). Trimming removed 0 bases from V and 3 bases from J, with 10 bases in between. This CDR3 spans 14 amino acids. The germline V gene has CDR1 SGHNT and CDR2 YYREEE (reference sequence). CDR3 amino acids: CASSLGQRDYEQYF. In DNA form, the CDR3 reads TGTGCCAGCAGCTTGGGACAGAGAGACTACGAGCAGTACTTC.

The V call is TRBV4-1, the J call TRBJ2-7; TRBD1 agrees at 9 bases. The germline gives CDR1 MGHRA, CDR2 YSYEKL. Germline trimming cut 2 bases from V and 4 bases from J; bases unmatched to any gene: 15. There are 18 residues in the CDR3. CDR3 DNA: TGCGCCAGCAGCCAATATGCGGTGGAACAGGGGGCGTCATACGAGCAGTACTTC. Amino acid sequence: CASSQYAVEQGASYEQYF.

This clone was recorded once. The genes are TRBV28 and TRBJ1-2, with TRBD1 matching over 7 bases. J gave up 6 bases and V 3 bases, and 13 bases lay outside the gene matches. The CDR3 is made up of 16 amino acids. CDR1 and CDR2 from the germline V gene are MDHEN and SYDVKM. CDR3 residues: CASSLGRGRLGDGYTF. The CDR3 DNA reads TGTGCCAGCAGTTTGGGCAGGGGGAGGCTAGGTGATGGCTACACCTTC.